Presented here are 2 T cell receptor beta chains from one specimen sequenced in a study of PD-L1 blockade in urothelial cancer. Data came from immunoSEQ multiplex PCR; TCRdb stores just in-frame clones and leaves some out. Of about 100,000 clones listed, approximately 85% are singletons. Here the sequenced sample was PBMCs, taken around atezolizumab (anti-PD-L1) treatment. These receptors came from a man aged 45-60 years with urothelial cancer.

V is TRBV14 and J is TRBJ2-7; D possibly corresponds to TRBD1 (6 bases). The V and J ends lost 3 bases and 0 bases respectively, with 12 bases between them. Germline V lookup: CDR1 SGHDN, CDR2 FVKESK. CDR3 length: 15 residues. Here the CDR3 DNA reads TGTGCCAGCAGCCATCGACAGGAGTTCTCCTACGAGCAGTACTTC. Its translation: CASSHRQEFSYEQYF.

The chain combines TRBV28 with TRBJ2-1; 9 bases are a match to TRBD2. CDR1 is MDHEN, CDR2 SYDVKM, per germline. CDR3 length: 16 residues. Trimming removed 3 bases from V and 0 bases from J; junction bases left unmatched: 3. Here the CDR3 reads CASSFLSGSSYNEQFF. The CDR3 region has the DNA TGTGCCAGCAGTTTCCTTAGCGGGAGCTCCTACAATGAGCAGTTCTTC.